One and the same sample provided the 14 T cell receptor beta chains below, sequenced in a study of OX40 agonist ivuxolimab in advanced cancers. Data came from immunoSEQ multiplex PCR; TCRdb stores just in-frame clones and leaves some out. In the table there are 100,000 or so clones, around 96% of which are singletons. The sequencing used CD4+ or CD8+ T cells sorted from blood, collected in a trial of the OX40 agonist ivuxolimab. The receptors derive from an adult with an advanced solid tumor such as melanoma, head and neck, liver or kidney cancer.

V is TRBV2 and J is TRBJ1-5; TRBD1 agrees at 7 bases. The CDR3 loop spans 15 amino acids. Germline values: CDR1 SNHLY, CDR2 FYNNEI. The ends lost 6 bases at V and 4 bases at J; junction bases unmatched: 9. The DNA for the CDR3 is TGTGCCAGCAGCTCGGGGACAGTCGTAAATCAGCCCCAGCATTTT. It specifies CASSSGTVVNQPQHF. Looking up the rest from reference TRBV2 and TRBJ1-5 gives the full variable domain: EPEVTQTPSHQVTQMGQEVILRCVPISNHLYFYWYRQILGQKVEFLVSFYNNEISEKSEIFDDQFSVERPDGSNFTLKIRSTKLEDSAMYFCASSSGTVVNQPQHFGDGTRLSIL.

V gene TRBV19 combines with J gene TRBJ2-6; D gene uncertain. CDR3 length: 15 amino acids. CDR1 is LNHDA, CDR2 SQIVND, per germline (reference sequence). V was pared by 1 base and J by 1 base, with 5 bases between. The CDR3 DNA follows: TGTGCCAGTAGTATAGCTGGGTCTGGGGCCAACGTCCTGACTTTC. Encoded protein: CASSIAGSGANVLTF.

The chain carries TRBV27 and TRBJ2-7; no reliable D call. From germline, CDR1 is MNHEY and CDR2 SMNVEV (reference sequence). This CDR3 comprises 14 residues. Trimming took off 3 bases at V and 2 bases at J, with 11 bases between the two ends. In nucleotides, the CDR3 is TGTGCCAGCAGTTTCGGCGGTCCCACCTACGAGCAGTACTTC. Its protein product is CASSFGGPTYEQYF.

The rearrangement uses TRBV5-4 and TRBJ2-3; maybe TRBD2 (6 bases). Germline CDR1 reads SGHNT; CDR2 reads YYREEE (reference sequence). The germline V and J ends were trimmed by 4 bases and 5 bases, with 8 bases remaining between them. The length of the CDR3 is 12 residues. As DNA, the CDR3 is TGTGCCAGCAGCGCCGGGGGAGATACGCAGTATTTT. Translated: CASSAGGDTQYF.

V is TRBV5-6 and J is TRBJ1-1; D is possibly TRBD1 (5 bases). CDR3 size: 16 residues. Trimming pared 4 bases from V and 0 bases from J, leaving 16 bases between. The germline V gene encodes CDR1 SGHDT and CDR2 YYEEEE. CDR3 sequence reads: CASSQLRRGVNTEAFF. In nucleotides, the CDR3 is TGTGCCAGCAGCCAACTACGACGGGGCGTGAACACTGAAGCTTTCTTT.

V is TRBV19 and J is TRBJ1-2; no clear D. Germline CDR1 is LNHDA and CDR2 is SQIVND (reference sequence). Trimming cost V 2 bases and J 8 bases, with 6 bases left between them. The CDR3 has 11 residues. The CDR3 region is CASSIWSGYTF. DNA of the CDR3: TGTGCCAGTAGTATATGGTCCGGCTACACCTTC.

This clone was recorded once. The chain is built from TRBV29-1 and TRBJ2-2; TRBD2 is a possible D gene (5 bases). This CDR3 comprises 11 residues. Germline V gene sequence: CDR1 SQVTM, CDR2 ANQGSEA. V dropped 7 bases and J dropped 8 bases, with 11 bases sitting between them. CDR3 in amino acids: CSAGKVGELFF. The CDR3 DNA sequence: TGCAGCGCGGGGAAGGTAGGGGAGCTGTTTTTT.

V is TRBV14 and J is TRBJ2-4; D is undetermined. The CDR3 covers 15 residues. Germline V CDR1 and CDR2: SGHDN, FVKESK. V lost 3 bases and J lost 7, with 16 bases in between. DNA for the CDR3: TGTGCCAGCAGCCAGGGCTCTGGGCTAGTGAACATTCAGTACTTC. Amino acid sequence: CASSQGSGLVNIQYF.

The rearrangement joins TRBV19 to TRBJ2-1; no clear D. The CDR3 is made up of 16 amino acids. The V end was cut by 5 bases, the J end by 0 bases, with 14 bases between. Germline V gene data show CDR1 as LNHDA and CDR2 as SQIVND (reference sequence). The CDR3 spells CASSAYTLSSYNEQFF. The CDR3 nucleotides read TGTGCCAGTAGTGCCTATACGCTTAGCTCCTACAATGAGCAGTTCTTC.

The chain uses TRBV7-9 and TRBJ2-5, with TRBD2 identical over 11 bases. The germline V gene encodes CDR1 SEHNR and CDR2 FQNEAQ (reference sequence). The CDR3 consists of 17 residues. J gave up 0 bases and V 5 bases, and 8 bases lay outside the gene matches. CDR3: CASSPRLAGRYQETQYF. The CDR3 DNA is TGTGCCAGCAGCCCCCGACTAGCGGGAAGGTACCAAGAGACCCAGTACTTC.

The V call is TRBV4-1, the J call TRBJ2-1, with D uncertain. CDR1 and CDR2 (germline): MGHRA, YSYEKL. The CDR3 loop spans 12 amino acids. V was clipped by 0 bases and J by 8 bases, with 5 bases between them. The CDR3 nucleotides read TGCGCCAGCAGCCAAGATATGTATGAGCAGTTCTTC. This gives the protein CASSQDMYEQFF.

J is TRBJ1-1 and V is TRBV4-1, with 7 positions matching TRBD1. Germline V lookup: CDR1 MGHRA, CDR2 YSYEKL. The V and J ends lost 8 bases and 0 bases, in that order; junction bases with no gene match: 3. This CDR3 has 13 amino acids. The CDR3 is CASRGTVNTEAFF. The CDR3 nucleotides read TGCGCCAGCCGTGGGACAGTGAACACTGAAGCTTTCTTT.

V and J are TRBV2 and TRBJ2-7, with 9 bases matching TRBD1. This CDR3 contains 13 residues. Germline CDR1 and CDR2: SNHLY and FYNNEI. The junction had 3 bases not matched to a gene; V was cut back by 6 bases and J by 3 bases. The CDR3 DNA sequence: TGTGCCAGCAGGGACAGGGGTGGCTACGAGCAGTACTTC. It is translated as CASRDRGGYEQYF.

This chain uses TRBV6-5 with TRBJ2-7; TRBD1 matches 8 bases. J gave up 6 bases and V 4 bases, and 2 bases lay outside the gene matches. The CDR3 runs to 12 residues. Germline assignment: CDR1 MNHEY and CDR2 SVGAGI. CDR3 bases: TGTGCCAGCAGTTGGACAGGGTTCGAGCAGTACTTC. This codes for CASSWTGFEQYF.